The 5 T cell receptor beta chains presented below share a single source sample, sequenced in a study of blood T cells in healthy people across ages. PCR was performed a second time for about 7 to 11 cycles using a sample-barcoded 5' primer and a J-beta primer mix. One entry per CDR3 protein, called by TCRdb with MiXCR from the 5' RACE reads. The sample lists around 820,000 distinct CDR3 sequences, just under 25% occurring once. This sample also appeared in a second study, on T cells of mothers and their children.

Specimen: blood. These receptor sequences come from a boy younger than 18 in good health.

In its sample, this clonotype was seen a few times. The rearrangement links TRBV7-9 to TRBJ2-7; tentatively, D is TRBD1 or TRBD2 (5 bases each). The CDR3 consists of 18 residues. CDR1 is SEHNR, CDR2 FQNEAQ, per germline (reference sequence). Trimming cost V 2 bases and J 6 bases, with 26 bases left between them. The CDR3 loop reads CASSLFSGTINLVSEQYF. CDR3 DNA: TGTGCCAGCAGCTTATTTTCCGGGACGATCAATCTCGTTAGCGAGCAGTACTTC. Full variable domain (remainder filled in from reference TRBV7-9 and TRBJ2-7): DTGVSQNPRHKITKRGQNVTFRCDPISEHNRLYWYRQTLGQGPEFLTYFQNEAQLEKSRLLSDRFSAERPKGSFSTLEIQRTEQGDSAMYLCASSLFSGTINLVSEQYFGPGTRLTVT.

This clonotype was seen only a few times. The J gene is TRBJ2-1, the V gene TRBV7-2; no clear D. The J call could be wrong; TRBJ2-7 is a better fit for the DNA end. The CDR3 covers 15 residues. Germline V CDR1 and CDR2: SGHTA, FQGNSA. CDR3 coding DNA: TGTGCCAGCAGCTTATCGGTGGCTGCCTCCTACGAGCAGTACTTC. It specifies CASSLSVAASYEQYF.

This clonotype has a handful of counts. The V and J genes are TRBV20-1 and TRBJ2-3, with 10 bases identical to TRBD2. Germline loops: CDR1 DFQATT, CDR2 SNEGSKA (reference sequence). This CDR3 has 13 amino acids. The trim removed 6 bases at V and 8 bases at J, leaving 8 bases unmatched. CDR3 sequence (DNA): TGCAGTGCCCCCAGCGGGGGGGCGCGTACGCAGTATTTT. It yields the protein CSAPSGGARTQYF.

This clonotype was detected a few times. The V and J genes are TRBV4-3 and TRBJ2-5, with D perhaps TRBD2 (6 bases). The tail of the sequence fits TRBJ2-1 better, so the J call may be wrong. CDR3 length equals 13 residues. Germline CDR1 and CDR2: LGHNA and YSLEER. The CDR3 is CASSQDWEAEQFF. The DNA for the CDR3 is TGCGCCAGCAGCCAAGATTGGGAGGCTGAGCAGTTCTTC.

This clonotype was observed a single time. The genes are TRBV7-3 and TRBJ2-3; D is unclear. Germline V gives CDR1 SGHTA, CDR2 FQGTGA. V shed 0 bases and J shed 6 bases, with 10 bases lying between them. The CDR3 is 14 amino acids. CDR3 nucleotide sequence: TGTGCCAGCAGCTTAACAGCCCGGTTGGATACGCAGTATTTT. It encodes CASSLTARLDTQYF.